The 14 T cell receptor beta chains below were found in one sample sequenced in a study of CD8 T cells in ankylosing spondylitis. General study results and limits: Among TCR beta sequences, a motif of several highly homologous variants appeared characteristic of ankylosing spondylitis blood.

TCRdb passed the 5' RACE reads through MiXCR, listing each CDR3 protein once. The table includes about 390,000 distinct CDR3 sequences, approximately 20% detected once. No cognate antigen is known for these TCRs. Sequenced sample: blood, either unsorted or a sorted T cell fraction (not recorded which). The source of these receptors is a male donor with ankylosing spondylitis.

This clonotype has just a few counts. CDR3 nucleotide sequence: TGTGCCAGCAGTGAACCGCCAGGGCCTGGGAATCAGCCCCAGCATTTT. This sequence encodes CASSEPPGPGNQPQHF. The rearrangement uses TRBV6-1 and TRBJ1-5, with a weak D call TRBD1 (5 bases). V gave up 2 bases and J gave up 4 bases, with 15 bases separating them. Per germline, CDR1 MNHNS and CDR2 SASEGT. This CDR3 comprises 16 residues.

The rearrangement links TRBV3-1 to TRBJ2-1; 10 bases align to TRBD2. V lost 4 bases, J lost 7 bases, and 4 bases stayed unmatched. CDR1 is LGHDT and CDR2 is YNNKEL in the germline V gene (reference sequence). This CDR3 has 14 residues. CDR3 region: CASSPASGRNEQFF. DNA for the CDR3: TGTGCCAGCAGCCCGGCTAGCGGGAGAAATGAGCAGTTCTTC.

CDR3 amino acids: CAIGEDATNEKLFF. CDR3 in DNA: TGTGCCATCGGGGAAGATGCAACTAATGAAAAACTGTTTTTT. The chain uses TRBV10-3 and TRBJ1-4, with no clear D. From germline, CDR1 is ENHRY and CDR2 SYGVKD. The CDR3 contains 14 residues. V was clipped by 8 bases and J by 0 bases, with 10 bases between them.

The gene calls are TRBV29-1 and TRBJ2-2; D possibly corresponds to TRBD2 (6 bases). CDR3 length equals 14 residues. The V gene's germline CDR1 is SQVTM and CDR2 ANQGSEA. Deletions cut 4 bases from V and 4 bases from J, with 13 bases between. CDR3: CSVAAGLGTGELFF. The CDR3 nucleotides are TGCAGCGTTGCGGCGGGGCTTGGCACCGGGGAGCTGTTTTTT.

V is TRBV20-1 and J is TRBJ1-5; 9 nucleotides align to TRBD1. Trimming at V came to 6 bases and at J to 5 bases, leaving 8 bases not matched to a gene. There are 14 residues in the CDR3. CDR1 and CDR2 from the germline V gene are DFQATT and SNEGSKA (reference sequence). For the CDR3, the DNA is TGCAGTGCCAATCACAGGGGGCCAGATCAGCCCCAGCATTTT. Residues: CSANHRGPDQPQHF.

This clonotype has ten or more counts. The CDR3 DNA follows: TGCAGTGCTACGGTGGGGGGGAACACCGGGGAGCTGTTTTTT. Translating it yields CSATVGGNTGELFF. The chain carries TRBV20-1 and TRBJ2-2; perhaps TRBD2 as D (6 bases). This CDR3 comprises 14 residues. The V and J ends lost 4 bases and 1 base respectively, with 10 bases between them. Germline V gene lookup returns CDR1 DFQATT and CDR2 SNEGSKA (reference sequence).

The chain carries TRBV12-3 or TRBV12-4 and TRBJ2-7, with 8 bases fitting TRBD2. The V segment lost 6 bases and the J segment 2 bases; nucleotides outside the gene matches: 9. This CDR3 is 15 amino acids long. This chain's CDR3 is CASSPGGVGTYEQYF. The CDR3 DNA is TGTGCCAGCAGCCCGGGGGGGGTCGGCACCTACGAGCAGTACTTC.

This chain joins TRBV18 and TRBJ1-1; 8 bases align to TRBD1. CDR3 length: 15 residues. CDR1 KGHSH and CDR2 LQKENI come from the germline V gene. V was pared by 3 bases and J by 3 bases, with 6 bases of the junction left unmatched. The CDR3 nucleotides are TGTGCCAGCTCACCTTGGACAGGGTTTGACACTGAAGCTTTCTTT. Protein product: CASSPWTGFDTEAFF.

V and J are TRBV29-1 and TRBJ2-2; no firm D call. The CDR3 loop spans 14 amino acids. The germline CDR1 and CDR2 sequences are SQVTM and ANQGSEA. Between the trimmed V and J ends, which lost 0 bases and 2 bases, there was a span of 7 bases. CDR3 bases: TGCAGCGTTGAAGACCGACTTAACACCGGGGAGCTGTTTTTT. This gives the protein CSVEDRLNTGELFF.

The chain combines TRBV5-1 with TRBJ2-7; TRBD2 agrees at 7 bases. Germline CDR1 is SGHRS and CDR2 is YFSETQ. Trimming took 1 base from V and 2 from J; bases not matched to a gene: 3. The CDR3 covers 14 residues. Written as DNA, the CDR3 is TGCGCCAGCAGCTTGACGGCGGGAGCCTACGAGCAGTACTTC. Translation: CASSLTAGAYEQYF.

The chain has TRBV14 and TRBJ1-2; unclear D gene. CDR3 size: 15 residues. Germline loops: CDR1 SGHDN, CDR2 FVKESK. The V end lost 3 bases, the J end lost 2 bases, and 13 bases lay between the germline ends. CDR3 in DNA: TGTGCCAGCAGCCAGGACCCCCGTTGGAACTATGGCTACACCTTC. Translating it yields CASSQDPRWNYGYTF.

The J gene is TRBJ1-3, the V gene TRBV29-1; D is perhaps TRBD1 (6 bases). CDR1 and CDR2 (germline): SQVTM, ANQGSEA. The CDR3 spans 12 residues. V lost 4 bases and J lost 4, with 8 bases in between. This CDR3 is CSVAGVGNTIYF. The CDR3 DNA sequence: TGCAGCGTTGCAGGGGTCGGAAACACCATATATTTT.

This chain connects TRBV9 to TRBJ1-2; no clear D gene. Germline CDR1 is SGDLS and CDR2 is YYNGEE. Deletions cut 0 bases from V and 7 bases from J, with 19 bases between. This CDR3 is 16 amino acids long. The CDR3 bases are TGTGCCAGCAGCGTAGGGGCTGGGCACGGGATGTCTGGCTACACCTTC. It specifies CASSVGAGHGMSGYTF. Full variable domain (missing parts from reference TRBV9 and TRBJ1-2): DSGVTQTPKHLITATGQRVTLRCSPRSGDLSVYWYQQSLDQGLQFLIQYYNGEERAKGNILERFSAQQFPDLHSELNLSSLELGDSALYFCASSVGAGHGMSGYTFGSGTRLTVV.

This clonotype was observed a handful of times. The V gene is TRBV5-1, the J gene TRBJ2-3; no definite D call. The CDR3 runs to 14 residues. V lost 0 bases and J 6 bases, leaving 11 bases between the germline ends. Germline V gene data show CDR1 as SGHRS and CDR2 as YFSETQ. CDR3 in DNA: TGCGCCAGCAGCTTGGAACAGCCTTTGGATACGCAGTATTTT. Amino acids: CASSLEQPLDTQYF.